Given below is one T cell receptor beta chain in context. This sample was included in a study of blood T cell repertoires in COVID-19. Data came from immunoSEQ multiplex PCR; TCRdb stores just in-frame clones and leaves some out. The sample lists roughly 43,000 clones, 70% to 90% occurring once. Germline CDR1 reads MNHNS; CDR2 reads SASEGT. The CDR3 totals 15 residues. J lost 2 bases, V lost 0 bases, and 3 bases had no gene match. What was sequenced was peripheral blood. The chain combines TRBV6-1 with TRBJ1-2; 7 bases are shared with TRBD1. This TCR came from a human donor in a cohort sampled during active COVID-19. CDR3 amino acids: CASSEAGTENYGYTF. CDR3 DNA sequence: TGTGCCAGCAGTGAAGCCGGGACAGAGAACTATGGCTACACCTTC.